One sample yielded the 30 T cell receptor beta chains listed below, sequenced in a study of blood T cell repertoires in COVID-19. Sequencing used immunoSEQ multiplex PCR; TCRdb keeps in-frame clones, though not all of them. The top ten hold roughly 6.7% of the sample, which has 55,000 to 70,000 clones, about 87% seen once. The sequenced sample was peripheral blood. These TCRs come from a man between 60 and 75 years old with active or convalescent COVID-19.

The chain carries TRBV7-7 and TRBJ2-5; a weak D match, TRBD1 (5 bases). This CDR3 is 15 amino acids long. Looked up from germline, CDR1 is SSHAT and CDR2 is FNYEAQ (reference sequence). V was trimmed by 5 bases and J by 0 bases, leaving 13 bases between them. The CDR3 is CASSISGSYQETQYF. The CDR3 DNA reads TGTGCCAGCAGCATTTCAGGGTCATACCAAGAGACCCAGTACTTC. The variable domain in full, completed from reference TRBV7-7 and TRBJ2-5, reads GAGVSQSPRYKVTKRGQDVTLRCDPISSHATLYWYQQALGQGPEFLTYFNYEAQPDKSGLPSDRFSAERPEGSISTLTIQRTEQRDSAMYRCASSISGSYQETQYFGPGTRLLVL.

The chain is built from TRBV3-1 (or the pseudogene TRBV3-2) and TRBJ2-3; 11 positions match TRBD2. Germline V gene lookup returns CDR1 LGHDT and CDR2 YNNKEL (reference sequence). The CDR3 loop spans 18 amino acids. Trimming removed 4 bases from V and 0 bases from J; junction bases left unmatched: 9. The CDR3 is CASSPARWTSGSTDTQYF. The CDR3 nucleotides are TGTGCCAGCAGCCCTGCCCGTTGGACTAGCGGGAGCACAGATACGCAGTATTTT.

This chain links TRBV18 with TRBJ2-7; 7 bases match TRBD1. Trimming took 4 bases from V and 3 from J; bases not matched to a gene: 3. The CDR3 length is 13 residues. Per the germline V gene, CDR1 is KGHSH and CDR2 is LQKENI. Written as DNA, the CDR3 is TGTGCCAGCTCACTTGACAGGGACTACGAGCAGTACTTC. Protein: CASSLDRDYEQYF.

This clone appeared a few times. The gene calls are TRBV5-4 and TRBJ1-6; 9 bases fit TRBD1. Germline trimming cut 4 bases from V and 9 bases from J; bases unmatched to any gene: 11. The CDR3 spans 16 residues. Per germline, CDR1 SGHNT and CDR2 YYREEE (reference sequence). The CDR3 region has the DNA TGTGCCAGCAGCACACAACAGGGGGCGGTTTTTTCACCCCTCCACTTT. Its translation is CASSTQQGAVFSPLHF.

This chain joins TRBV18 and TRBJ1-1, with a possible D match to TRBD1 (5 bases). Germline assignment: CDR1 KGHSH and CDR2 LQKENI. This CDR3 is built from 12 residues. Trimming pared 11 bases from V and 5 bases from J, leaving 15 bases between. In DNA form, the CDR3 reads TGTGCCGCGGGAGGGGTACGGACTGAAGCTTTCTTT. This encodes CAAGGVRTEAFF.

DNA for the CDR3: TGCGCCAGCAGCCAAGAGATTCCCTTGGGAAGCGGGGGCCTTAGCACAGATACGCAGTATTTT. Protein sequence: CASSQEIPLGSGGLSTDTQYF. The V and J genes are TRBV4-3 and TRBJ2-3, with 8 bases matching TRBD2. The CDR3 has 21 amino acids. The germline gives CDR1 LGHNA, CDR2 YSLEER. V shed 0 bases, J shed 0 bases, and the junction held 17 bases outside the gene matches.

There are a few counts of this clone. J is TRBJ1-1 and V is TRBV7-3, with TRBD1 identical over 7 bases. Germline values: CDR1 SGHTA, CDR2 FQGTGA. CDR3 length equals 15 residues. The V and J ends lost 0 bases and 9 bases, in that order; junction bases with no gene match: 10. The CDR3 region is CASSLTADRRSQAFF. Written as DNA, the CDR3 is TGTGCCAGCAGCTTAACAGCGGACAGGCGGAGTCAAGCTTTCTTT.

The V call is TRBV24-1, the J call TRBJ2-1, with TRBD1 matching 9 bases. The CDR3 contains 15 residues. CDR1 is KGHDR, CDR2 SFDVKD, per germline. V shed 3 bases, J shed 12 bases, and the junction held 11 bases outside the gene matches. The CDR3 DNA follows: TGTGCCACCAGTGATCCTACCTCCGGGACAGGGATGCAGTTCTTC. Translating it yields CATSDPTSGTGMQFF.

This clone was picked up one time. The chain carries TRBV18 and TRBJ2-2; tentative D call: TRBD2 (7 bases). From germline, CDR1 is KGHSH and CDR2 LQKENI. This CDR3 has 14 residues. Trimming removed 10 bases from V and 2 bases from J, with 14 bases in between. CDR3 amino acids: CATSPGGNTGELFF. CDR3 nucleotide sequence: TGTGCCACCTCCCCGGGGGGCAACACCGGGGAGCTGTTTTTT.

The V call is TRBV7-8, the J call TRBJ1-1; D not certain. This CDR3 region has 16 residues. Germline CDR1 reads SGHVS; CDR2 reads FQNEAQ. Trimming cost V 2 bases and J 2 bases, with 15 bases left between them. The CDR3 DNA reads as TGTGCCAGCAGCTTAAATCAACAGACCTTAAACACTGAAGCTTTCTTT. It translates to CASSLNQQTLNTEAFF.

V is TRBV19 and J is TRBJ1-1, with 7 bases matching TRBD1. Germline V CDR1 and CDR2: LNHDA, SQIVND (reference sequence). The CDR3 loop spans 14 amino acids. V was clipped by 10 bases and J by 2 bases; unmatched bases: 10. CDR3 amino acids: CATKDRRINTEAFF. CDR3 DNA sequence: TGTGCCACGAAGGACAGGAGAATAAACACTGAAGCTTTCTTT.

The chain recombines TRBV25-1 with TRBJ1-2, with 7 bases fitting TRBD1. CDR1 MGHDK and CDR2 SYGVNS come from the germline V gene. The CDR3 consists of 15 residues. The J segment lost 3 bases and the V segment lost 1 base, leaving 5 bases of the junction unmatched. CDR3 amino acids: CASSELTGKYYGYTF. The CDR3 DNA sequence: TGTGCCAGCAGTGAATTGACAGGGAAATACTATGGCTACACCTTC.

This clone has more than one count but fewer than ten. This sequence joins TRBV3-1 (or the pseudogene TRBV3-2) and TRBJ1-1; 12 nucleotides agree with TRBD1. In germline, CDR1 is LGHDT, CDR2 YNNKEL (reference sequence). This CDR3 contains 18 residues. J gave up 3 bases and V 0 bases, and 8 bases lay outside the gene matches. Written as DNA, the CDR3 is TGTGCCAGCAGCCAAGAATACGGGACAGGGGGCAAATACACTGAAGCTTTCTTT. Translated, it gives CASSQEYGTGGKYTEAFF.

This chain connects TRBV27 to TRBJ2-1, with 13 nucleotides matching TRBD2. Trimming removed 0 bases from V and 9 bases from J; junction bases left unmatched: 8. The CDR3 consists of 17 residues. CDR1 is MNHEY and CDR2 is SMNVEV in the germline V gene (reference sequence). The DNA of the CDR3 is TGTGCCAGCAGTTTATCGATCGGGACTAGCGGGATTACTGAGCAGTTCTTC. This encodes CASSLSIGTSGITEQFF.

The chain recombines TRBV3-1 (or the pseudogene TRBV3-2) with TRBJ1-1; unclear D gene. Germline CDR1 is LGHDT and CDR2 is YNNKEL (reference sequence). The CDR3 loop spans 13 amino acids. Trimming shortened V by 2 bases and J by 5 bases, and 9 bases separated the two germline ends. The CDR3 DNA sequence: TGTGCCAGCAGCCAATTGAGAGGAACTGAAGCTTTCTTT. Encoded protein: CASSQLRGTEAFF.

This clone has only a few counts. V and J are TRBV6-5 and TRBJ2-3; 8 positions agree with TRBD1. CDR1 and CDR2 (germline): MNHEY, SVGAGI. The CDR3 has 13 residues. With V trimmed by 10 bases and J by 1 base, 4 bases remained unmatched. The CDR3 sequence is CATMTGGTDTQYF. The CDR3 DNA reads as TGTGCCACCATGACAGGGGGCACAGATACGCAGTATTTT.

The CDR3 protein is CASSRLRGDGNQPQHF. The CDR3 DNA sequence: TGTGCCAGCAGTCGACTCCGGGGGGATGGCAATCAGCCCCAGCATTTT. The J gene is TRBJ1-5, the V gene TRBV2, with D tentatively TRBD1 (5 bases). V shed 5 bases and J shed 2 bases, with 16 bases lying between them. The CDR3 is made up of 16 amino acids. CDR1 is SNHLY and CDR2 is FYNNEI in the germline V gene.

V usage is TRBV25-1 and J usage is TRBJ1-6, with 10 positions matching TRBD1. There are 15 residues in the CDR3. The junction had 6 bases not matched to a gene; V was cut back by 4 bases and J by 9 bases. Germline V gene sequence: CDR1 MGHDK, CDR2 SYGVNS. CDR3 residues: CASSGQTGGGSPLHF. The CDR3 DNA is TGTGCCAGCAGTGGACAGACAGGGGGCGGTTCACCCCTCCACTTT.

The chain carries TRBV7-3 and TRBJ2-3; 8 nucleotides match TRBD2. The trim removed 5 bases at V and 4 bases at J, leaving 2 bases unmatched. This CDR3 spans 13 amino acids. Per the germline V gene, CDR1 is SGHTA and CDR2 is FQGTGA. The CDR3 is CASSPGLADTQYF. CDR3 bases: TGTGCCAGCAGCCCGGGACTAGCAGATACGCAGTATTTT.

V gene TRBV2 combines with J gene TRBJ2-3; TRBD2 matches at 13 bases. Germline CDR1 is SNHLY and CDR2 is FYNNEI. This CDR3 is 15 amino acids long. Germline trimming cut 6 bases from V and 5 bases from J; bases unmatched to any gene: 5. The CDR3 DNA sequence: TGTGCCAGCAGACTAGCGGGGGGGCCTGGAGATACGCAGTATTTT. This gives the protein CASRLAGGPGDTQYF. Using reference TRBV2 and TRBJ2-3 for the parts outside the CDR3, the full variable domain is EPEVTQTPSHQVTQMGQEVILRCVPISNHLYFYWYRQILGQKVEFLVSFYNNEISEKSEIFDDQFSVERPDGSNFTLKIRSTKLEDSAMYFCASRLAGGPGDTQYFGPGTRLTVL.

This clone was detected only a few times. The chain carries TRBV27 and TRBJ2-2, with D possibly TRBD2 on 6 matching bases. The V end lost 7 bases, the J end lost 5 bases, and 20 bases lay between the germline ends. This CDR3 has 16 residues. CDR1 is MNHEY, CDR2 SMNVEV, per germline (reference sequence). CDR3 in amino acids: CASTKPSGVRTGELFF. In nucleotides, the CDR3 is TGTGCCAGCACCAAACCCTCGGGAGTTCGAACCGGGGAGCTGTTTTTT.

The chain recombines TRBV11-2 with TRBJ1-1; D unresolved. Germline CDR1 reads SGHAT; CDR2 reads FQNNGV. The CDR3 has 13 residues. V was cut by 3 bases and J by 1 base, with 6 bases left in between. The CDR3 DNA sequence: TGTGCCAGCAGCTTTCTTTCGAACACTGAAGCTTTCTTT. Protein sequence: CASSFLSNTEAFF.

The chain joins TRBV5-1 to TRBJ2-1, with 12 nucleotides matching TRBD2. The germline gives CDR1 SGHRS, CDR2 YFSETQ. V dropped 4 bases and J dropped 10; count of bases not matched to a gene: 9. CDR3 size: 15 residues. The CDR3 region is CASSLTTSGGKEQFF. CDR3 in DNA: TGCGCCAGCAGCCTCACGACTAGCGGGGGCAAAGAGCAGTTCTTC. Combining the CDR3 with reference TRBV5-1 and TRBJ2-1 gives the whole variable domain KAGVTQTPRYLIKTRGQQVTLSCSPISGHRSVSWYQQTPGQGLQFLFEYFSETQRNKGNFPGRFSGRQFSNSRSEMNVSTLELGDSALYLCASSLTTSGGKEQFFGPGTRLTVL.

The genes are TRBV2 and TRBJ2-3; 9 bases fit TRBD2. The germline V gene encodes CDR1 SNHLY and CDR2 FYNNEI. This CDR3 is built from 14 residues. Trimming cost V 4 bases and J 6 bases; bases outside gene matches: 5. The CDR3 spells CASSVAGGLDTQYF. In DNA form, the CDR3 reads TGTGCCAGCAGTGTGGCGGGGGGGCTGGATACGCAGTATTTT.

The V call is TRBV29-1, the J call TRBJ2-6; possible D gene TRBD2, 5 bases. The CDR3 totals 15 residues. Germline V gives CDR1 SQVTM, CDR2 ANQGSEA. V was clipped by 3 bases and J by 2 bases, with 11 bases between them. The CDR3 sequence: CSVDGGKPGANVLTF. DNA of the CDR3: TGCAGCGTTGATGGAGGCAAACCTGGGGCCAACGTCCTGACTTTC.

The V and J genes are TRBV7-7 and TRBJ2-2; D is undetermined. The CDR3 totals 15 residues. V was pared by 3 bases and J by 1 base, with 9 bases between. From germline, CDR1 is SSHAT and CDR2 FNYEAQ (reference sequence). The CDR3 loop reads CASSLSHGNTGELFF. CDR3 coding DNA: TGTGCCAGCAGCTTGTCTCACGGGAACACCGGGGAGCTGTTTTTT.

The chain couples TRBV6-5 to TRBJ2-1; 7 positions agree with TRBD2. V shed 6 bases, J shed 0 bases, and the junction held 5 bases outside the gene matches. Germline CDR1 reads MNHEY; CDR2 reads SVGAGI. The CDR3 contains 15 residues. Here the CDR3 DNA reads TGTGCCAGCAGCCCCCGACTAGCCTCCTACAATGAGCAGTTCTTC. This encodes CASSPRLASYNEQFF.

V is TRBV14 and J is TRBJ2-7; 11 bases agree with TRBD2. This CDR3 has 16 amino acids. Germline lookup yields CDR1 SGHDN and CDR2 FVKESK. The junction had 8 bases not matched to a gene; V was cut back by 0 bases and J by 7 bases. The CDR3 sequence is CASSQDPGLADLEQYF. The CDR3 DNA is TGTGCCAGCAGCCAAGATCCGGGACTAGCGGATCTGGAGCAGTACTTC.

The chain combines TRBV27 with TRBJ1-2; D possibly corresponds to TRBD1 (5 bases). Germline CDR1 is MNHEY and CDR2 is SMNVEV (reference sequence). With 6 bases removed from V and 2 bases from J, the gap between germline ends came to 10 bases. This CDR3 has 13 amino acids. The CDR3 coding sequence is TGTGCCAGCAGGGGGCTGGTGAACTATGGCTACACCTTC. Translated, it gives CASRGLVNYGYTF.

The chain joins TRBV13 to TRBJ2-1, with 7 bases fitting TRBD1. The CDR3 contains 12 residues. The germline gives CDR1 PRHDT, CDR2 FYEKMQ (reference sequence). Trimming took 5 bases from V and 15 from J; bases not matched to a gene: 10. The CDR3 DNA is TGTGCCAGCAGCCCAGTAGGGGGCCCCGGGTTCTTC. Translating gives CASSPVGGPGFF.